The 32 T cell receptor beta chains below all came from one sample that was sequenced in a study of blood T cells in healthy people across ages (dated by TCRdb to 2015 to 2017). Receptors were amplified or captured by 5' RACE. Sequenced using an Illumina HiSeq 2500. A second PCR of roughly 7 to 11 cycles was run with a J-beta primer mix and a sample-barcoded 5' primer. In-frame beta chains were kept once TCRdb had trimmed the public reads at Q25 with fastp and called clones with MiXCR. Each record represents a unique CDR3 protein, reported with the most common genes and DNA among its rows. For this sample the table gives about 1 million distinct CDR3 sequences, of which 40% to 55% were detected only once. Of the sample, 15% to 20% falls within the top ten clones. The sequenced sample was blood. The source is a woman aged 60-75 years in good health.

The chain uses TRBV5-1 and TRBJ2-3; TRBD2 matches 10 bases. CDR3 length: 16 residues. The germline CDR1 and CDR2 sequences are SGHRS and YFSETQ. V trimming: 4 bases; J trimming: 0 bases; junction bases outside the gene matches: 5. The CDR3 nucleotides are TGCGCCAGCAGCCGACTGACTAGCGGGAGCACAGATACGCAGTATTTT. This translates into CASSRLTSGSTDTQYF.

This clonotype was observed once. This chain uses TRBV5-7 with TRBJ2-7, with D tentatively TRBD1 or TRBD2 (5 bases each). TRBV5-7 is marked as an open reading frame, function uncertain. The CDR3 has 14 residues. CDR3 coding DNA: TGTGCGTACTTCGAGGGCGGACACCTCTACGAGCAGTACTTC. Translated: CAYFEGGHLYEQYF.

This clonotype was seen only a few times. The chain employs TRBV20-1 and TRBJ2-2, with TRBD2 as a possible D gene (5 bases). The CDR3 is made up of 14 amino acids. Looked up from germline, CDR1 is DFQATT and CDR2 is SNEGSKA (reference sequence). The V end was cut by 6 bases, the J end by 7 bases, with 18 bases between. The CDR3 protein is CSARGGSYGGELFF. The CDR3 coding sequence is TGCAGTGCCCGAGGTGGGAGTTACGGCGGGGAGCTGTTTTTT.

This clonotype was recorded a few times. This chain joins TRBV20-1 and TRBJ1-2; D is unresolved. The length of the CDR3 is 12 residues. Germline CDR1 is DFQATT and CDR2 is SNEGSKA (reference sequence). V was clipped by 3 bases and J by 8 bases, with 13 bases between them. Here the CDR3 reads CSASRLQTGYTF. In nucleotides, the CDR3 is TGCAGTGCTAGTCGTCTTCAGACGGGCTACACCTTC.

This clonotype came up a few times. This sequence joins TRBV5-1 and TRBJ2-7, with D uncertain. Germline V gives CDR1 SGHRS, CDR2 YFSETQ. This CDR3 comprises 15 residues. Trimming pared 2 bases from V and 0 bases from J, leaving 12 bases between. Written as DNA, the CDR3 is TGCGCCAGCAGCTTTTCGCGAGATAGCTCCTACGAGCAGTACTTC. Translating it yields CASSFSRDSSYEQYF.

A few counts support this clonotype. The chain uses TRBV6-5 and TRBJ2-3; the match to TRBD1 covers 7 bases. The V and J ends lost 2 bases and 1 base, in that order; junction bases with no gene match: 3. The CDR3 has 15 residues. Germline V gene lookup returns CDR1 MNHEY and CDR2 SVGAGI. The CDR3 DNA reads as TGTGCCAGCAGTTACGTTGGACAGGGCACAGATACGCAGTATTTT. Encoded protein: CASSYVGQGTDTQYF.

The gene calls are TRBV6-6 and TRBJ2-5; 8 nucleotides match TRBD2. With V trimmed by 9 bases and J by 6 bases, 12 bases remained unmatched. The germline gives CDR1 MNHNY, CDR2 SVGAGI (reference sequence). The CDR3 has 14 residues. CDR3 DNA: TGTGCCAGTGAAATAGCGGGGCAGTCGAAGACCCAGTACTTC. This codes for CASEIAGQSKTQYF.

This clonotype came up many times. V gene TRBV6-1 combines with J gene TRBJ1-4; D remains ambiguous. The CDR3 loop spans 16 amino acids. Trimming shortened V by 3 bases and J by 0 bases, and 11 bases separated the two germline ends. CDR1 is MNHNS, CDR2 SASEGT, per germline. The CDR3 DNA sequence: TGTGCCAGCAGTGAGGCCAGCCTAACAACTAATGAAAAACTGTTTTTT. It encodes CASSEASLTTNEKLFF.

This chain uses TRBV20-1 with TRBJ2-4; TRBD2 matches 7 bases. The closer fit of TRBJ2-7 to the DNA end suggests the J call may be wrong. The CDR3 contains 15 residues. CDR1 and CDR2 (germline): DFQATT, SNEGSKA (reference sequence). The DNA of the CDR3 is TGCAGTGCTAGAGATGTTTCCGGGAGGTGGTACGAGCAGTACTTC. Encoded protein: CSARDVSGRWYEQYF.

The rearrangement uses TRBV24-1 and TRBJ2-7; D is perhaps TRBD2 (10 bases). CDR3 length: 22 amino acids. The V gene lost 4 bases and the J gene lost 2 bases, with 35 bases spanning the gap. The germline gives CDR1 KGHDR, CDR2 SFDVKD. The CDR3 DNA reads as TGTGCCACCAGTGACTCCGGGACAGGGTTTTCTAGCGGGAGTACGCGGACCTACGAGCAGTACTTC. Translation gives CATSDSGTGFSSGSTRTYEQYF.

This clonotype was recorded at least ten times. The rearrangement uses TRBV14 and TRBJ2-1; no clear D. The CDR3 is 15 residues long. Trimming left V 0 bases short and J 2 bases short, with 8 bases between. Germline CDR1 reads SGHDN; CDR2 reads FVKESK. The CDR3 nucleotides read TGTGCCAGCAGCCAAGATCGCCTGACCTACAATGAGCAGTTCTTC. It codes for CASSQDRLTYNEQFF. The variable domain in full, completed from reference TRBV14 and TRBJ2-1, reads EAGVTQFPSHSVIEKGQTVTLRCDPISGHDNLYWYRRVMGKEIKFLLHFVKESKQDESGMPNNRFLAERTGGTYSTLKVQPAELEDSGVYFCASSQDRLTYNEQFFGPGTRLTVL.

This chain uses TRBV20-1 with TRBJ2-7; D unclear. V was shortened by 3 bases and J by 4 bases, with 16 bases between the two germline ends. CDR1 and CDR2 (germline): DFQATT, SNEGSKA (reference sequence). The CDR3 consists of 14 residues. CDR3 DNA: TGCAGTGCTAGGGACGCCACTAAACTATACGAGCAGTACTTC. This codes for CSARDATKLYEQYF.

The chain has TRBV10-2 and TRBJ1-1; tentative D call: TRBD1 (5 bases). Per the germline V gene, CDR1 is WSHSY and CDR2 is SAAADI. This CDR3 region has 14 residues. V was shortened by 6 bases and J by 2 bases, with 13 bases between the two germline ends. CDR3 in amino acids: CASRSTGPNTEAFF. As DNA, the CDR3 is TGCGCCAGCAGAAGTACGGGGCCTAACACTGAAGCTTTCTTT.

CDR3: CASSAGTAFSGYTF. DNA of the CDR3: TGTGCCAGCAGTGCTGGGACAGCCTTCAGTGGCTACACCTTC. The chain combines TRBV2 with TRBJ1-2; 7 bases line up with TRBD1. The V and J ends lost 4 bases and 7 bases, in that order; junction bases with no gene match: 9. The CDR3 consists of 14 residues. CDR1 and CDR2 from the germline V gene are SNHLY and FYNNEI.

This clonotype was recorded a few times. The chain links TRBV12-3 or TRBV12-4 to TRBJ2-1, with 11 bases lining up with TRBD2. Germline trimming cut 6 bases from V and 10 bases from J; bases unmatched to any gene: 8. The CDR3 has 14 residues. This chain's CDR3 is CASRSPGTSGEQFF. CDR3 coding DNA: TGTGCCAGCAGATCCCCCGGGACTAGCGGAGAGCAGTTCTTC.

This clonotype has just a few counts. The genes are TRBV27 and TRBJ2-7; TRBD2 matches at 12 bases. The junction had 8 bases not matched to a gene; V was cut back by 2 bases and J by 3 bases. Per the germline V gene, CDR1 is MNHEY and CDR2 is SMNVEV (reference sequence). There are 17 residues in the CDR3. CDR3 DNA: TGTGCCAGCAGTTTAACACCAGGACTAGCGGGATACTACGAGCAGTACTTC. This codes for CASSLTPGLAGYYEQYF.

J is TRBJ2-3 and V is TRBV7-8; D remains ambiguous. The CDR3 covers 16 residues. Germline CDR1 reads SGHVS; CDR2 reads FQNEAQ. V was trimmed by 5 bases and J by 1 base, leaving 16 bases between them. This CDR3 is CASSAGQVLGTDTQYF. CDR3 DNA sequence: TGTGCCAGCAGCGCTGGTCAGGTTTTGGGCACAGATACGCAGTATTTT.

This clonotype was detected a few times. The chain combines TRBV29-1 with TRBJ2-5; 9 bases are shared with TRBD2. This CDR3 has 12 residues. Germline V gives CDR1 SQVTM, CDR2 ANQGSEA. Trimming removed 5 bases from V and 4 bases from J; junction bases left unmatched: 2. The CDR3 sequence is CSVRLAAETQYF. DNA for the CDR3: TGCAGCGTTAGACTAGCGGCAGAGACCCAGTACTTC.

This clonotype has a count of ten or more. The chain is built from TRBV27 and TRBJ1-2; 10 bases fit TRBD1. This CDR3 spans 16 amino acids. The V gene end was trimmed by 7 bases and the J gene end by 5 bases; junction bases not matched to a gene: 13. Per the germline V gene, CDR1 is MNHEY and CDR2 is SMNVEV (reference sequence). CDR3 sequence reads: CASTRTGGSSGYGYTF. The CDR3 DNA reads TGTGCCAGCACTCGGACAGGGGGTTCCTCTGGGTATGGCTACACCTTC.

This chain uses TRBV27 with TRBJ2-2; the D call may be TRBD1 or TRBD2 (5 bases each). With 3 bases removed from V and 7 bases from J, the gap between germline ends came to 12 bases. Per the germline V gene, CDR1 is MNHEY and CDR2 is SMNVEV (reference sequence). This CDR3 is 14 amino acids long. CDR3 residues: CASSFEGRYGELFF. For the CDR3, the DNA is TGTGCCAGCAGTTTCGAGGGGCGGTACGGGGAGCTGTTTTTT.

The chain has TRBV6-5 and TRBJ2-7, with D possibly matching TRBD2 (5 bases). Germline V gene data show CDR1 as MNHEY and CDR2 as SVGAGI. The CDR3 has 14 amino acids. V was cut by 5 bases and J by 2 bases, with 13 bases left in between. The CDR3 protein is CASSRPGIPYEQYF. The CDR3 nucleotides read TGTGCCAGCAGTCGCCCCGGGATTCCCTACGAGCAGTACTTC.

This clonotype came up a few times. The V gene is TRBV18, the J gene TRBJ2-3; 9 bases are shared with TRBD2. Germline CDR1 and CDR2: KGHSH and LQKENI. With V trimmed by 3 bases and J by 3 bases, 7 bases remained unmatched. The length of the CDR3 is 16 residues. The CDR3 here is CASSPGSGSETDTQYF. As DNA, the CDR3 is TGTGCCAGCTCACCTGGTAGCGGGAGTGAGACAGATACGCAGTATTTT. The variable domain in full, with the rest retrieved from reference TRBV18 and TRBJ2-3, is NAGVMQNPRHLVRRRGQEARLRCSPMKGHSHVYWYRQLPEEGLKFMVYLQKENIIDESGMPKERFSAEFPKEGPSILRIQQVVRGDSAAYFCASSPGSGSETDTQYFGPGTRLTVL.

This clonotype was seen only a few times. It is unclear where the CDR3 begins or ends on the DNA, so no DNA is shown, and the CDR3 is as TCRdb lists it. This sequence joins TRBV5-6 and TRBJ2-3; TRBD1, the D gene given by the table, was not confirmed from the DNA. The length of the CDR3 is 13 amino acids, counting both ends. Germline CDR1 and CDR2: SGHDT and YYEEEE. The CDR3 protein is CASSFGEGDTQYF.

The chain links TRBV6-1 to TRBJ2-7; no reliable D call. V gave up 7 bases and J gave up 2 bases, with 9 bases separating them. The CDR3 has 12 residues. Germline V gene data show CDR1 as MNHNS and CDR2 as SASEGT. This chain's CDR3 is CASNLHPYEQYF. CDR3 in DNA: TGTGCCAGCAATCTCCACCCCTACGAGCAGTACTTC.

This chain links TRBV4-1 with TRBJ2-5, with 10 bases lining up with TRBD1. The V and J ends lost 3 bases and 3 bases, in that order; junction bases with no gene match: 4. The germline gives CDR1 MGHRA, CDR2 YSYEKL. This CDR3 is 15 amino acids long. As DNA, the CDR3 is TGCGCCAGCAGCCACCCCGGGACAGGGGAAGAGACCCAGTACTTC. This codes for CASSHPGTGEETQYF.

This clonotype appeared a few times. Here the CDR3 DNA reads TGCGCCAGCAGCTGGGACACCGCTGGCTACACCTTC. It specifies CASSWDTAGYTF. The chain couples TRBV5-1 to TRBJ1-2; D possibly corresponds to TRBD1 (6 bases). The germline gives CDR1 SGHRS, CDR2 YFSETQ. The CDR3 spans 12 residues. V lost 3 bases and J 7 bases, leaving 10 bases between the germline ends.

The chain couples TRBV7-2 to TRBJ2-7; perhaps TRBD1 as D (6 bases). V lost 8 bases and J lost 3, with 8 bases in between. Per germline, CDR1 SGHTA and CDR2 FQGNSA. CDR3 length: 11 amino acids. The DNA for the CDR3 is TGTGCCAGCCCCAGGGGCTACGAGCAGTACTTC. It encodes CASPRGYEQYF.

Points on this clonotype: The junction does not match germline at one end; this may be a read error. V and J are TRBV9 and TRBJ2-3; D is uncertain. The CDR3 consists of 15 residues. CDR1 SGDLS and CDR2 YYNGEE come from the germline V gene. The CDR3 spells CASSPPGRGTDAQYF. The CDR3 region has the DNA TGTGCCAGCAGCCCCCCCGGGCGAGGCACAGATGCGCAGTATTTT.

The rearrangement links TRBV20-1 to TRBJ2-3, with D perhaps given as TRBD1 or TRBD2 (5 bases each). Trimming pared 2 bases from V and 11 bases from J, leaving 17 bases between. CDR1 and CDR2 (germline): DFQATT, SNEGSKA (reference sequence). This CDR3 region has 13 residues. The chain's CDR3 is CSARSGVGDEQYF. DNA for the CDR3: TGCAGTGCTAGATCCGGGGTAGGGGATGAGCAGTATTTT.

This sequence joins TRBV20-1 and TRBJ2-5; a weak D match, TRBD2 (6 bases). The ends were cut back, 3 bases at V and 7 bases at J, with 12 bases in the middle. The germline CDR1 and CDR2 sequences are DFQATT and SNEGSKA (reference sequence). The CDR3 extends over 12 amino acids. The CDR3 DNA reads as TGCAGTGCTAGTACGGGAGAAGGGACCCAGTACTTC. This gives the protein CSASTGEGTQYF.

This clonotype was detected a few times. This chain uses TRBV27 with TRBJ2-3; TRBD2 might be the D (5 bases). CDR3 length equals 17 residues. The V gene's germline CDR1 is MNHEY and CDR2 SMNVEV (reference sequence). Trimming pared 3 bases from V and 1 base from J, leaving 17 bases between. CDR3 in amino acids: CASSLNSRRARTDTQYF. The CDR3 DNA follows: TGTGCCAGCAGTTTGAATTCTCGGCGGGCCCGCACAGATACGCAGTATTTT.

The chain is built from TRBV5-5 and TRBJ2-1, with a possible D match to TRBD1 (5 bases). Trimming left V 4 bases short and J 10 bases short, with 18 bases between. The CDR3 covers 14 residues. Looked up from germline, CDR1 is SGHKS and CDR2 is YYEKEE (reference sequence). The DNA for the CDR3 is TGTGCCAGCAGCCCATTGGACACGCACAGGGAGCAGTTCTTC. Translation: CASSPLDTHREQFF.